This T cell receptor beta chain is drawn from a study of cytomegalovirus exposure and HLA in healthy donors. V gave up 5 bases and J gave up 1 base; unmatched junction bases: 4. The CDR3 spans 15 residues. Germline CDR1 SGHTA, CDR2 FQGTGA. PCR involved 60 Vbeta and 13 Jbeta primers. Clones were sequenced by immunoSEQ multiplex PCR, and TCRdb holds only the in-frame ones, with some missing. This sample has approximately 85,000 clones, with more than 55% found just once. The sequencing input was PBMCs. The chain uses TRBV7-3 and TRBJ2-3; 9 nucleotides align to TRBD2. This clonotype originated in a young woman in good health and CMV-seropositive. The DNA of the CDR3 is TGTGCCAGCAGCCCGAGCGGGGGGCGCACAGATACGCAGTATTTT. This sequence encodes CASSPSGGRTDTQYF.